This is a list of T cell receptor beta chains from one sample in a study of beta chain features in type 1 diabetes. Only in-frame clones appear in the TCRdb table, and some are missing; sequencing was by immunoSEQ multiplex PCR. This repertoire shows fewer than 900,000 clones, roughly 15% found once; its top ten account for about 0.02%. Sequencing was carried out using naive CD4+ T cells from blood. The receptor set was obtained from a woman aged 18-29 years in good health. Each CDR3 is given with its conserved first and last residue. The order of the fields is D gene, clone size, V gene, J gene, CDR3 protein, CDR3 DNA. A D gene is named only where the DNA matches it firmly. Only part of the rows carry a size: once, few, many, or a class if the clone is expanded.

d_call: .
clone_size: .
v_call: TRBV11-3
j_call: TRBJ2-5
cdr3_aa: CASSGGPETQYF
cdr3_nt: TGTGCCAGTTCTGGGGGGCCCGAGACCCAGTACTTC

d_call: .
clone_size: .
v_call: TRBV5-4
j_call: TRBJ2-2
cdr3_aa: CASSWGPGELFF
cdr3_nt: TGTGCCAGCAGCTGGGGACCCGGGGAGCTGTTTTTT

d_call: .
clone_size: .
v_call: TRBV6-5
j_call: TRBJ1-5
cdr3_aa: CASSLGLMNQPQHF
cdr3_nt: TGTGCCAGCAGCCTGGGACTGATGAATCAGCCCCAGCATTTT

d_call: .
clone_size: few
v_call: TRBV7-9
j_call: TRBJ1-3
cdr3_aa: CASSLNFDGGNTIYF
cdr3_nt: TGTGCCAGCAGCTTAAATTTCGACGGTGGAAACACCATATATTTT

d_call: TRBD1
clone_size: .
v_call: TRBV6-6
j_call: TRBJ1-2
cdr3_aa: CASSSRQGTPTYGYTF
cdr3_nt: TGTGCCAGCAGCTCCAGACAGGGGACGCCGACCTATGGCTACACCTTC

d_call: .
clone_size: once
v_call: TRBV10-3
j_call: TRBJ2-5
cdr3_aa: CASSSWDSRETQYF
cdr3_nt: TGTGCCAGCAGTTCATGGGACTCTCGGGAGACCCAGTACTTC

d_call: TRBD2
clone_size: few
v_call: TRBV12-5
j_call: TRBJ2-1
cdr3_aa: CASASSGKEYNEQFF
cdr3_nt: TGTGCTAGTGCCAGTAGCGGGAAGGAGTACAATGAGCAGTTCTTC

d_call: TRBD2
clone_size: .
v_call: TRBV7-3
j_call: TRBJ2-5
cdr3_aa: CASSFGATSIETQYF
cdr3_nt: TGTGCCAGCAGCTTTGGAGCGACTAGCATCGAGACCCAGTACTTC

d_call: .
clone_size: .
v_call: TRBV21-1
j_call: TRBJ2-7
cdr3_aa: CARKTDFSSYEQYF
cdr3_nt: TGTGCCAGAAAAACGGATTTTAGCTCCTACGAGCAGTACTTC

d_call: .
clone_size: few
v_call: TRBV21-1
j_call: TRBJ2-7
cdr3_aa: CASSKLADRSSYEQYF
cdr3_nt: TGTGCCAGCAGCAAACTGGCCGACCGTAGCTCCTACGAGCAGTACTTC

d_call: TRBD2
clone_size: few
v_call: TRBV29-1
j_call: TRBJ2-5
cdr3_aa: CSVTTGTSGKETQYF
cdr3_nt: TGCAGCGTTACCACCGGGACTAGCGGGAAGGAGACCCAGTACTTC

d_call: .
clone_size: .
v_call: TRBV5-1
j_call: TRBJ1-1
cdr3_aa: CASSRGDTSNTEAFF
cdr3_nt: TGCGCCAGCAGCCGAGGGGACACATCGAACACTGAAGCTTTCTTT

d_call: .
clone_size: few
v_call: TRBV15
j_call: TRBJ2-7
cdr3_aa: CATSRGALGRWTSYEQYF
cdr3_nt: TGTGCCACCAGCAGAGGGGCGTTGGGCAGATGGACCTCCTACGAGCAGTACTTC

d_call: TRBD2
clone_size: few
v_call: TRBV28
j_call: TRBJ2-4
cdr3_aa: CASNFRGVAKNIQYF
cdr3_nt: TGTGCCAGCAATTTTCGGGGGGTAGCCAAAAACATTCAGTACTTC

d_call: .
clone_size: few
v_call: TRBV7-2
j_call: TRBJ1-2
cdr3_aa: CASGSLEYRTPYGYTF
cdr3_nt: TGTGCCAGCGGTTCCTTGGAATACAGGACTCCCTATGGCTACACCTTC

d_call: .
clone_size: .
v_call: TRBV6-5
j_call: TRBJ1-5
cdr3_aa: CASSPGRVGNQPQHF
cdr3_nt: TGTGCCAGCAGCCCCGGGAGGGTTGGCAATCAGCCCCAGCATTTT

d_call: .
clone_size: few
v_call: TRBV2
j_call: TRBJ2-3
cdr3_aa: CASSEVGLRKEDTQYF
cdr3_nt: TGTGCCAGCAGTGAAGTCGGGCTCCGGAAAGAAGATACGCAGTATTTT

d_call: .
clone_size: .
v_call: TRBV6-5
j_call: TRBJ2-7
cdr3_aa: CASSYSTGEGYEQYF
cdr3_nt: TGTGCCAGCAGTTACTCGACTGGGGAAGGCTACGAGCAGTACTTC

d_call: .
clone_size: few
v_call: TRBV28
j_call: TRBJ2-4
cdr3_aa: CASSLQGVKNIQYF
cdr3_nt: TGTGCCAGCAGTCTACAGGGAGTCAAAAACATTCAGTACTTC

d_call: TRBD1
clone_size: .
v_call: TRBV4-3
j_call: TRBJ1-2
cdr3_aa: CASSQGQGFGYTF
cdr3_nt: TGCGCCAGCAGCCAAGGACAGGGGTTCGGCTACACCTTC

d_call: TRBD1
clone_size: few
v_call: TRBV9
j_call: TRBJ1-2
cdr3_aa: CASSPGQFHYGYTF
cdr3_nt: TGTGCCAGCAGCCCGGGACAGTTTCACTATGGCTACACCTTC

d_call: TRBD2
clone_size: few
v_call: TRBV27
j_call: TRBJ2-3
cdr3_aa: CASSKLAGGPTRAQYF
cdr3_nt: TGTGCCAGCAGTAAACTAGCGGGAGGACCTACGAGGGCGCAGTATTTT

d_call: .
clone_size: .
v_call: TRBV5-1
j_call: TRBJ2-2
cdr3_aa: CASSLALGPNTGELFF
cdr3_nt: TGCGCCAGCAGCTTGGCCTTGGGGCCGAACACCGGGGAGCTGTTTTTT

d_call: .
clone_size: .
v_call: TRBV7-2
j_call: TRBJ2-7
cdr3_aa: CASSLKGVGSYEQYF
cdr3_nt: TGTGCCAGCAGCTTAAAAGGGGTCGGCTCCTACGAGCAGTACTTC

d_call: .
clone_size: few
v_call: TRBV7-6
j_call: TRBJ2-5
cdr3_aa: CASSFEGRGGTQYF
cdr3_nt: TGTGCCAGCAGCTTCGAGGGCAGGGGTGGAACCCAGTACTTC

d_call: .
clone_size: few
v_call: TRBV18
j_call: TRBJ2-1
cdr3_aa: CASSPAGSYNEQFF
cdr3_nt: TGTGCCAGCTCACCAGCCGGCTCCTACAATGAGCAGTTCTTC

d_call: TRBD2
clone_size: few
v_call: TRBV9
j_call: TRBJ2-7
cdr3_aa: CASSRLAGAVEQYF
cdr3_nt: TGTGCCAGCAGCCGACTAGCGGGAGCCGTCGAGCAGTACTTC

d_call: TRBD1
clone_size: few
v_call: TRBV29-1
j_call: TRBJ2-4
cdr3_aa: CSVLETGGKNIQYF
cdr3_nt: TGCAGCGTTCTAGAGACAGGGGGAAAAAACATTCAGTACTTC

d_call: .
clone_size: few
v_call: TRBV5-1
j_call: TRBJ2-7
cdr3_aa: CASSGGDTSPMKQYF
cdr3_nt: TGCGCCAGCAGCGGAGGGGACACCAGCCCTATGAAGCAGTACTTC

d_call: TRBD1
clone_size: .
v_call: TRBV19
j_call: TRBJ2-1
cdr3_aa: CASSIRDRTNNEQFF
cdr3_nt: TGTGCCAGTAGTATTCGGGACAGGACCAACAATGAGCAGTTCTTC

d_call: TRBD2
clone_size: .
v_call: TRBV5-6
j_call: TRBJ2-3
cdr3_aa: CASSPRTSGMGYTQYF
cdr3_nt: TGTGCCAGCAGCCCCAGGACTAGCGGGATGGGGTATACGCAGTATTTT

d_call: .
clone_size: .
v_call: TRBV6-5
j_call: TRBJ2-6
cdr3_aa: CASTRSSGANVLTF
cdr3_nt: TGTGCCAGCACCAGGTCATCTGGGGCCAACGTCCTGACTTTC

d_call: .
clone_size: few
v_call: TRBV10-3
j_call: TRBJ1-3
cdr3_aa: CAISEFSGNTIYF
cdr3_nt: TGTGCCATCAGTGAATTCAGCGGAAACACCATATATTTT

d_call: .
clone_size: .
v_call: TRBV6-5
j_call: TRBJ2-2
cdr3_aa: CAGITRSGELFF
cdr3_nt: TGTGCCGGGATAACCCGGTCCGGGGAGCTGTTTTTT

d_call: .
clone_size: .
v_call: TRBV7-2
j_call: TRBJ2-5
cdr3_aa: CASSQQETQYF
cdr3_nt: TGTGCCAGCAGCCAACAAGAGACCCAGTACTTC

d_call: TRBD2
clone_size: .
v_call: TRBV18
j_call: TRBJ2-1
cdr3_aa: CASSAIAGGSNEQFF
cdr3_nt: TGTGCCAGCTCAGCTATAGCGGGAGGGAGTAATGAGCAGTTCTTC

d_call: .
clone_size: few
v_call: TRBV20-1
j_call: TRBJ2-1
cdr3_aa: CTGGGSNEQFF
cdr3_nt: TGCACCGGAGGGGGCTCCAATGAGCAGTTCTTC

d_call: .
clone_size: few
v_call: TRBV27
j_call: TRBJ1-2
cdr3_aa: CASSLSGNGGYTF
cdr3_nt: TGTGCCAGCAGTTTATCAGGGAATGGTGGCTACACCTTC